The rows below give T cell receptor beta chains drawn from one sample of a study of T cells in Graves' hyperthyroidism and ophthalmopathy. TCRdb re-analysed the multiplex PCR reads in MiXCR, keeping a single row per CDR3 protein. This table holds 350,000 or so distinct CDR3 sequences, 15% to 20% found once. Source material: blood. The receptors come from a woman younger than 45 with Graves' hyperthyroidism that later progressed to Graves' ophthalmopathy. Each CDR3 is given with its conserved first and last residue. The order of the fields is CDR3 length, clone size, D gene, J gene, V gene, CDR3 protein, CDR3 DNA. A D gene is named only where the DNA matches it firmly. Only some rows state a clone size, as once, few, many or a class for expanded clones.

cdr3_length: 13
clone_size: few
d_call: NA
j_call: TRBJ2-7
v_call: TRBV3-1
cdr3_aa: CASSLGDGGEQYF
cdr3_nt: TGTGCCAGCAGCCTGGGAGATGGAGGCGAGCAGTACTTC

cdr3_length: 14
clone_size: NA
d_call: NA
j_call: TRBJ1-1
v_call: TRBV6-1
cdr3_aa: CASSDGRPYTEAFF
cdr3_nt: TGTGCCAGCAGTGACGGTCGACCGTACACTGAAGCTTTCTTT

cdr3_length: 13
clone_size: NA
d_call: NA
j_call: TRBJ1-2
v_call: TRBV25-1
cdr3_aa: CASSESRDFGYTF
cdr3_nt: TGTGCCAGCAGTGAATCCAGGGATTTCGGCTACACCTTC

cdr3_length: 17
clone_size: many
d_call: TRBD2
j_call: TRBJ2-7
v_call: TRBV20-1
cdr3_aa: CSASSLAGGPSRDEQYF
cdr3_nt: TGCAGTGCTAGTTCGCTAGCGGGGGGACCCTCTAGGGACGAGCAGTACTTC

cdr3_length: 15
clone_size: NA
d_call: TRBD1
j_call: TRBJ1-1
v_call: TRBV19
cdr3_aa: CASSMIGTGFTEAFF
cdr3_nt: TGTGCCAGTAGTATGATAGGGACAGGGTTCACTGAAGCTTTCTTT

cdr3_length: 15
clone_size: many
d_call: NA
j_call: TRBJ2-5
v_call: TRBV2
cdr3_aa: CASSDPYTVQETQYF
cdr3_nt: TGTGCCAGCAGTGACCCGTACACAGTCCAAGAGACCCAGTACTTC

cdr3_length: 14
clone_size: few
d_call: TRBD2
j_call: TRBJ2-2
v_call: TRBV6-1
cdr3_aa: CAGYSGGAGGELFF
cdr3_nt: TGTGCCGGCTATAGCGGGGGGGCCGGCGGGGAGCTGTTTTTT

cdr3_length: 14
clone_size: many
d_call: NA
j_call: TRBJ2-3
v_call: TRBV7-8
cdr3_aa: CASSLDSITDTQYF
cdr3_nt: TGTGCCAGCAGCTTAGACTCTATCACAGATACGCAGTATTTT

cdr3_length: 20
clone_size: many
d_call: TRBD1
j_call: TRBJ2-1
v_call: TRBV28
cdr3_aa: CASSHLPGQGVANSYNEQFF
cdr3_nt: TGTGCCAGCAGCCACCTCCCCGGACAGGGGGTAGCCAACTCCTACAATGAGCAGTTCTTC

cdr3_length: 16
clone_size: many
d_call: NA
j_call: TRBJ1-1
v_call: TRBV6-1
cdr3_aa: CASRQNRGAQESEAFF
cdr3_nt: TGTGCCAGCAGGCAAAATAGGGGGGCGCAGGAGTCTGAAGCTTTCTTT

cdr3_length: 16
clone_size: many
d_call: TRBD1
j_call: TRBJ1-6
v_call: TRBV2
cdr3_aa: CASRRDRSSYNSPLHF
cdr3_nt: TGTGCCAGCCGTCGGGACAGGAGCTCCTATAATTCACCCCTCCACTTT

cdr3_length: 15
clone_size: many
d_call: TRBD1
j_call: TRBJ1-4
v_call: TRBV5-8
cdr3_aa: CASSKFTGDNEKLFF
cdr3_nt: TGTGCCAGCAGCAAATTTACAGGGGATAATGAAAAACTGTTTTTT

cdr3_length: 16
clone_size: NA
d_call: TRBD1
j_call: TRBJ2-3
v_call: TRBV7-9
cdr3_aa: CASSPVTGRGPDTQYF
cdr3_nt: TGTGCCAGCAGCCCGGTGACAGGGAGAGGCCCAGATACGCAGTATTTT

cdr3_length: 15
clone_size: few
d_call: NA
j_call: TRBJ2-3
v_call: TRBV5-1
cdr3_aa: CASSLGRVGTDTQYF
cdr3_nt: TGCGCCAGCAGCTTGGGACGGGTAGGCACAGATACGCAGTATTTT

cdr3_length: 16
clone_size: many
d_call: NA
j_call: TRBJ1-2
v_call: TRBV16
cdr3_aa: CASSQWRRGRLGGYTF
cdr3_nt: TGTGCCAGCAGCCAATGGCGTAGGGGCCGGTTGGGTGGCTACACCTTC

cdr3_length: 16
clone_size: many
d_call: TRBD2
j_call: TRBJ2-1
v_call: TRBV5-1
cdr3_aa: CASSLARTSGTYEQFF
cdr3_nt: TGCGCCAGCAGCTTGGCTCGGACTAGCGGGACATATGAGCAGTTCTTC

cdr3_length: 16
clone_size: many
d_call: NA
j_call: TRBJ2-3
v_call: TRBV7-8
cdr3_aa: CASSPHAGLSTDTQYF
cdr3_nt: TGTGCCAGCAGCCCCCACGCGGGGTTGAGCACAGATACGCAGTATTTT

cdr3_length: 11
clone_size: NA
d_call: NA
j_call: TRBJ1-1
v_call: TRBV4-1
cdr3_aa: CASSQGGPAFF
cdr3_nt: TGCGCCAGCAGCCAAGGGGGCCCGGCTTTCTTT

cdr3_length: 12
clone_size: many
d_call: NA
j_call: TRBJ2-1
v_call: TRBV28
cdr3_aa: CASSLGGGRQFF
cdr3_nt: TGTGCCAGCAGTTTAGGTGGAGGGCGGCAGTTCTTC

cdr3_length: 16
clone_size: many
d_call: NA
j_call: TRBJ2-7
v_call: TRBV11-2
cdr3_aa: CASSLDLGLDGYEQYF
cdr3_nt: TGTGCCAGCAGCTTAGATCTAGGACTTGACGGCTACGAGCAGTACTTC

cdr3_length: 15
clone_size: many
d_call: NA
j_call: TRBJ1-5
v_call: TRBV28
cdr3_aa: CASSFTVWGYQPQHF
cdr3_nt: TGTGCCAGCAGTTTCACCGTATGGGGATATCAGCCCCAGCATTTT

cdr3_length: 14
clone_size: many
d_call: NA
j_call: TRBJ2-7
v_call: TRBV27
cdr3_aa: CASSLFSPTYEQYF
cdr3_nt: TGTGCCAGCAGTTTGTTTAGTCCGACCTACGAGCAGTACTTC